The clone carrying this TCR beta chain has just a few counts. Its specificity is not known. The data derive from a study of response to subunit inactivated influenza vaccine. One entry per CDR3 protein results from TCRdb running MiXCR on the RT-PCR reads. This sample carries almost 600,000 distinct CDR3 sequences, around 13% of them seen once, and the ten largest clones take around 10%. Regarding the study as a whole: The study's authors posited that every seasonal influenza vaccination enlists few new T cells.

V was pared by 3 bases and J by 7 bases, with 12 bases between. The CDR3 consists of 14 residues. The input for sequencing was PBMCs from blood, taken less than 13 days after vaccination. The gene calls are TRBV12-3 or TRBV12-4 and TRBJ2-2, with D possibly matching TRBD2 (6 bases). The sequence derives from a man in his fifties who received an inactivated influenza vaccine. The CDR3 here is CASSFRRGGGELFF. CDR3 nucleotide sequence: TGTGCCAGCAGTTTCAGGCGGGGTGGCGGGGAGCTGTTTTTT.